A selection of T cell receptor beta chains follows, all from one sample in a study of blood T cell repertoires in COVID-19. Using immunoSEQ multiplex PCR, the repertoire was profiled, and TCRdb retains in-frame clones only, with some absent. Of around 290,000 clones detected, 88% appear once; the ten largest clones hold 0.8% to 1%. Sequenced sample: PBMCs or T cells enriched from blood (not recorded which). These TCRs come from a woman under 40 who had recovered from COVID-19. Each CDR3 is given with its conserved first and last residue. D genes are given only for firm matches. Clone size is stated in some rows and not others, as once, few, many or a class when expanded.

20	TRBV6-2/TRBV6-3	.	TRBD2	TRBJ2-4	CASSYSRTSGGALAKNIQYF	TGTGCCAGCAGTTACTCGAGGACTAGCGGGGGGGCTTTAGCCAAAAACATTCAGTACTTC
14	TRBV7-2	.	TRBD2	TRBJ2-1	CASSPVAGGNEQFF	TGTGCCAGCAGCCCTGTAGCGGGAGGCAATGAGCAGTTCTTC
15	TRBV2	.	.	TRBJ2-7	CASSLPRAASYEQYF	TGTGCCAGCAGTCTGCCCAGGGCAGCGTCCTACGAGCAGTACTTC
15	TRBV21-1	.	.	TRBJ2-7	CASSKRAGPGYEQYF	TGTGCCAGCAGCAAGAGGGCAGGACCCGGGTACGAGCAGTACTTC
13	TRBV18	.	TRBD1	TRBJ2-1	CASSPPGQEQQFF	TGTGCCAGCTCACCACCGGGACAGGAACAGCAGTTCTTC
15	TRBV27	.	.	TRBJ1-1	CASSSREGISTEAFF	TGTGCCAGCAGTTCGAGGGAGGGTATCAGCACTGAAGCTTTCTTT
15	TRBV3-1/TRBV3-2	.	TRBD1	TRBJ1-3	CASSQVGQGGNTIYF	TGTGCCAGCAGCCAAGTAGGACAGGGGGGAAACACCATATATTTT
14	TRBV7-2	.	.	TRBJ2-7	CASSLGMREYEQYF	TGTGCCAGCAGCTTAGGGATGCGGGAATACGAGCAGTACTTC
16	TRBV6-1	.	.	TRBJ1-2	CASSEAGQNLNYGYTF	TGTGCCAGCAGTGAAGCTGGACAGAATTTAAACTATGGCTACACCTTC
17	TRBV5-1	.	TRBD2	TRBJ2-1	CASSSGTSGSIDNEQFF	TGCGCCAGCAGCTCTGGGACTAGCGGGAGTATTGACAATGAGCAGTTCTTC
16	TRBV21-1	.	.	TRBJ2-7	CASSKVRGRNPHEQYF	TGTGCCAGCAGCAAAGTCAGGGGGCGCAACCCCCACGAGCAGTACTTC
15	TRBV19	.	TRBD1	TRBJ1-2	CASNPGTDYVSGYTF	TGTGCCAGTAACCCTGGGACAGACTATGTCAGCGGCTACACCTTC
15	TRBV2	.	TRBD2	TRBJ2-7	CASSLIAGGPYEQYF	TGTGCCAGCAGCCTAATAGCGGGAGGGCCGTACGAGCAGTACTTC
14	TRBV15	.	.	TRBJ2-1	CATSRDPTTNEQFF	TGTGCCACCAGCAGAGATCCCACTACCAATGAGCAGTTCTTC
16	TRBV5-1	.	TRBD2	TRBJ2-5	CASSLFASGGQETQYF	TGCGCCAGCAGCTTGTTTGCTAGCGGGGGCCAAGAGACCCAGTACTTC
15	TRBV3-1/TRBV3-2	once	TRBD1	TRBJ1-2	CASSPTGQGASSYTF	TGTGCCAGCAGCCCCACTGGACAGGGGGCGTCCAGTTACACCTTC
14	TRBV29-1	.	TRBD1	TRBJ1-1	CSVSRGQADTEAFF	TGCAGCGTGAGCCGGGGACAGGCTGACACTGAAGCTTTCTTT
13	TRBV9	.	.	TRBJ2-1	CASSVSGANEQFF	TGTGCCAGCAGCGTCTCAGGGGCCAATGAGCAGTTCTTC
12	TRBV27	.	.	TRBJ2-7	CASSSSSYEQYF	TGTGCCAGCAGTTCTAGCTCCTACGAGCAGTACTTC
14	TRBV7-2	.	.	TRBJ2-3	CASSATRGSATQYF	TGTGCCAGCAGCGCCACCAGAGGGTCGGCTACGCAGTATTTT
15	TRBV10-3	.	.	TRBJ1-1	CAISESSGGYAEAFF	TGTGCCATCAGTGAGTCAAGTGGGGGGTACGCTGAAGCTTTCTTT
16	TRBV27	few	TRBD1	TRBJ1-6	CASSPTGQGANSPLHF	TGTGCCAGCAGTCCGACGGGACAGGGCGCTAATTCACCCCTCCACTTT
16	TRBV2	.	.	TRBJ1-1	CASRDPQELPGTEAFF	TGTGCCAGCAGGGACCCACAGGAACTCCCTGGGACTGAAGCTTTCTTT
13	TRBV29-1	.	TRBD1	TRBJ1-1	CSVRDRAPTEAFF	TGCAGCGTCCGGGACAGGGCCCCCACTGAAGCTTTCTTT
14	TRBV7-9	once	TRBD2	TRBJ2-3	CASRFRGGADTQYF	TGTGCCAGCAGATTTCGGGGGGGCGCAGATACGCAGTATTTT
14	TRBV30	.	.	TRBJ2-7	CAWNGVTATGEQYF	TGTGCCTGGAACGGAGTTACTGCTACAGGGGAGCAGTACTTC
15	TRBV7-9	.	.	TRBJ1-4	CASSPRGGAKEKLFF	TGTGCCAGCAGCCCCCGGGGGGGGGCGAAAGAAAAACTGTTTTTT
15	TRBV13	.	.	TRBJ1-1	CASSPQLRLVTEAFF	TGTGCCAGCAGCCCCCAATTGAGACTGGTCACTGAAGCTTTCTTT
16	TRBV21-1	.	.	TRBJ1-1	CASIEAAQFLNTEAFF	TGTGCCAGCATCGAGGCAGCCCAGTTCTTGAACACTGAAGCTTTCTTT
14	TRBV7-9	.	TRBD1	TRBJ1-2	CASSLGEGARGYTF	TGTGCCAGCAGCTTAGGCGAGGGGGCGCGGGGCTACACCTTC
13	TRBV3-1/TRBV3-2	.	.	TRBJ2-7	CASSQDRTYEQYF	TGTGCCAGCAGCCAAGATCGAACTTACGAGCAGTACTTC
15	TRBV18	.	.	TRBJ1-6	CASSPTIRDNSPLHF	TGTGCCAGCTCACCAACCATCAGGGATAATTCACCCCTCCACTTT
13	TRBV27	.	TRBD1	TRBJ2-7	CASSRDRVGEQYF	TGTGCCAGCAGTCGGGACAGGGTGGGGGAGCAGTACTTC
14	TRBV28	.	.	TRBJ2-7	CASSLSRGDYEQYF	TGTGCCAGCAGTTTGAGCAGGGGGGACTACGAGCAGTACTTC